This paragraph covers one T cell receptor (beta chain) sequence. The antigen remains unidentified. These data belong to a study of stem cell transplantation in POMP-related autoinflammatory disease. Study-level findings and limits: Fewer unique TRB V-J gene pairings were identified in patients with PRAID. A trend toward lower repertoire diversity and greater clonality appeared in every analyzed T-cell subset of PRAID patients.

PRAID featured prominent immunodeficiency. Measured with immunoSEQ multiplex PCR; TCRdb has only the in-frame clones, and not every one. The sample consists of some 9,400 clones, roughly 77% of them appearing once. This CDR3 spans 14 amino acids. The V gene's germline CDR1 is LNHDA and CDR2 SQIVND (reference sequence). With 3 bases removed from V and 5 bases from J, the gap between germline ends came to 10 bases. This TCR derives from a human patient with POMP-related autoinflammation and immune dysregulation (PRAID). Some T cells may be provided by the graft donor. V and J are TRBV19 and TRBJ1-4; no reliable D call. Sequencing was performed on CD4+ T cells from PBMCs, taken after stem cell transplantation. CDR3 loop: CASSIGQENEKLFF. CDR3 nucleotides: TGTGCCAGTAGTATTGGGCAGGAGAATGAAAAACTGTTTTTT.